This T cell receptor beta chain was observed in a study of blood T cell repertoires in COVID-19. Study information: The origin of the acute and convalescent COVID-19 samples was the United States, Italy and Spain. Sources were T cells, B-cell-depleted T cells, or PBMCs; the material itself was cDNA or gDNA.

The length of the CDR3 is 13 residues. CDR1 is MNHNS and CDR2 is SASEGT in the germline V gene. The germline V and J ends were trimmed by 10 bases and 0 bases, with 12 bases remaining between them. Study processing details: Amplification with reference gene primers provided the estimates of nucleated cell counts. The protocol was immunoSEQ multiplex PCR, while the TCRdb copy is restricted to in-frame clones and leaves out a portion. V and J calls and clone size come straight from that table; D and trimming were deduced from the DNA. This table has some 250,000 clones, roughly 83% appearing once. Sequences were obtained from peripheral blood. This chain joins TRBV6-1 and TRBJ1-1; D is ambiguous. The TCR originated in a man aged 35-49 years with acute or convalescent COVID-19. CDR3 sequence reads: CATSRFMNTEAFF. DNA of the CDR3: TGTGCCACCTCCCGGTTCATGAACACTGAAGCTTTCTTT.